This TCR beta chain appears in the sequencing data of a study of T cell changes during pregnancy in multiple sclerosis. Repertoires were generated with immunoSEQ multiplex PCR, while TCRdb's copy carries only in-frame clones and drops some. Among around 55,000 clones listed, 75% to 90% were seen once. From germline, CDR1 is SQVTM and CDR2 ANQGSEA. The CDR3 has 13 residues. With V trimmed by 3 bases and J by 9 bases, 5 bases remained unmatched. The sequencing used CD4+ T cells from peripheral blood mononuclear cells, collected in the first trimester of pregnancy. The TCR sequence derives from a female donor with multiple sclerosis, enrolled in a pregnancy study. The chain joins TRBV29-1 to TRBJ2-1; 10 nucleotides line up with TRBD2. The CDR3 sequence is CSVDPQRGGEQFF. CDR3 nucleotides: TGCAGCGTTGATCCCCAGCGGGGGGGTGAGCAGTTCTTC.